Listed below are T cell receptor beta chains from one sample, sequenced in a study of CD8 T cells in Susac syndrome. TCRdb ran MiXCR on the immunoSEQ multiplex PCR reads and lists one entry per CDR3 protein. The sample gives 200,000 to 250,000 distinct CDR3 sequences, about 90% of which show up once; around 0.14% is in the top ten. The specimen was CD8+ T cells from PBMCs. These receptors originate from a human donor with multiple sclerosis. CDR3s include the opening cysteine and the closing phenylalanine or tryptophan. Fields, in order: CDR3 DNA, CDR3 protein, J gene, clone size, D gene, V gene. The D gene is left open where the match is weak. Clone size is given for some rows only: seen once, a few or many times, or a class if the clone is expanded.

CDR3nt: TGTGCCAGCAGCTTAGGTGGGATTTCGGACCAAGAGACCCAGTACTTC
CDR3aa: CASSLGGISDQETQYF
j_gene: TRBJ2-5
abundance: -
d_gene: -
v_gene: TRBV13

CDR3nt: TGTGCCAGCAGCTCTAGACGGCTGAATCAGCCCCAGCATTTT
CDR3aa: CASSSRRLNQPQHF
j_gene: TRBJ1-5
abundance: -
d_gene: -
v_gene: TRBV5-6

CDR3nt: TGCAGCGTCCCGACTAGCGAAGGGGGCAATGAGCAGTTCTTC
CDR3aa: CSVPTSEGGNEQFF
j_gene: TRBJ2-1
abundance: -
d_gene: TRBD2
v_gene: TRBV29-1

CDR3nt: TGTGCCAGCAGTTTATTGAGGGCCGGCGATGAGCAGTTCTTC
CDR3aa: CASSLLRAGDEQFF
j_gene: TRBJ2-1
abundance: -
d_gene: -
v_gene: TRBV28

CDR3nt: TGCGCCAGCAGCCAAGATTCGATGTCCTACAATGAGCAGTTCTTC
CDR3aa: CASSQDSMSYNEQFF
j_gene: TRBJ2-1
abundance: -
d_gene: -
v_gene: TRBV4-1

CDR3nt: TGTGCCAGCAGACCTGGGACGGGGAATCAGCCCCAGCATTTT
CDR3aa: CASRPGTGNQPQHF
j_gene: TRBJ1-5
abundance: -
d_gene: -
v_gene: TRBV27

CDR3nt: TGTGCCAGCAGTGACTCTGGGGCGGGAGATACGCAGTATTTT
CDR3aa: CASSDSGAGDTQYF
j_gene: TRBJ2-3
abundance: once
d_gene: -
v_gene: TRBV6-4

CDR3nt: TGCAGCGCTGAGGGGGGAGTTGCGATTGAAGCTTTCTTT
CDR3aa: CSAEGGVAIEAFF
j_gene: TRBJ1-1
abundance: -
d_gene: -
v_gene: TRBV29-1

CDR3nt: TGCAGTGCCTCAGAAAGACGGAGAACCTACGAGCAGTACTTC
CDR3aa: CSASERRRTYEQYF
j_gene: TRBJ2-7
abundance: once
d_gene: -
v_gene: TRBV20-1

CDR3nt: TGTGCCAGCAGTGAGGAGGGGAGACCTGAAGCTTTCTTT
CDR3aa: CASSEEGRPEAFF
j_gene: TRBJ1-1
abundance: few
d_gene: -
v_gene: TRBV9

CDR3nt: TGTGCCAGCAGTTATCTACCGGGCCTGAACACTGAAGCTTTCTTT
CDR3aa: CASSYLPGLNTEAFF
j_gene: TRBJ1-1
abundance: -
d_gene: -
v_gene: TRBV6-5

CDR3nt: TGTGCCACCAGTGTTGGAGAGGGCCTCGGCTACACCTTC
CDR3aa: CATSVGEGLGYTF
j_gene: TRBJ1-2
abundance: once
d_gene: -
v_gene: TRBV24-1

CDR3nt: TGCAGTGCTGGAGGGGCTAGCGGGGAGCACTCCTACGAGCAGTACTTC
CDR3aa: CSAGGASGEHSYEQYF
j_gene: TRBJ2-7
abundance: -
d_gene: TRBD2
v_gene: TRBV20-1

CDR3nt: TGCAGTGCTAGAGATCCCTCTAGCGGGGGGGATAATGAGCAGTTCTTC
CDR3aa: CSARDPSSGGDNEQFF
j_gene: TRBJ2-1
abundance: -
d_gene: TRBD2
v_gene: TRBV20-1

CDR3nt: TGTGCCAGCAGCACCACGGCAGGTAGCTCCTACGAGCAGTACTTC
CDR3aa: CASSTTAGSSYEQYF
j_gene: TRBJ2-7
abundance: -
d_gene: -
v_gene: TRBV6-5

CDR3nt: TGTGCCAGCAGTTTATCAACAGGGGAAGGCTACACCTTC
CDR3aa: CASSLSTGEGYTF
j_gene: TRBJ1-2
abundance: -
d_gene: TRBD1
v_gene: TRBV12-3/TRBV12-4

CDR3nt: TGTGCCAGTAGTCCCACAGGGAGCACAGATACGCAGTATTTT
CDR3aa: CASSPTGSTDTQYF
j_gene: TRBJ2-3
abundance: -
d_gene: -
v_gene: TRBV19

CDR3nt: TGTGCCAGTAGTATAGGGACAGGTAACACCGGGGAGCTGTTTTTT
CDR3aa: CASSIGTGNTGELFF
j_gene: TRBJ2-2
abundance: -
d_gene: TRBD1
v_gene: TRBV19

CDR3nt: TGTGCCTGGGACCCCAGGACAGGGATCTCCTACAATGAGCAGTTCTTC
CDR3aa: CAWDPRTGISYNEQFF
j_gene: TRBJ2-1
abundance: -
d_gene: TRBD1
v_gene: TRBV30

CDR3nt: TGTGCCAGCAGTTTCGAGTGGGGCGGGACCTACGAGCAGTACTTC
CDR3aa: CASSFEWGGTYEQYF
j_gene: TRBJ2-7
abundance: -
d_gene: -
v_gene: TRBV27

CDR3nt: TGTGCCAGTAGCTTATTCCAGGGAACCAATCAGCCCCAGCATTTT
CDR3aa: CASSLFQGTNQPQHF
j_gene: TRBJ1-5
abundance: -
d_gene: -
v_gene: TRBV19

CDR3nt: TGCGCCAGCAGCTTGTTGGGGGGGTCTTCCGGGACTCACCAAGAGACCCAGTACTTC
CDR3aa: CASSLLGGSSGTHQETQYF
j_gene: TRBJ2-5
abundance: -
d_gene: TRBD2
v_gene: TRBV5-1

CDR3nt: TGTGCCAGCACCTTGACTAGCGGGACCGGGGAGCTGTTTTTT
CDR3aa: CASTLTSGTGELFF
j_gene: TRBJ2-2
abundance: -
d_gene: TRBD2
v_gene: TRBV28

CDR3nt: TGTGCCACCCAAATCGGGGGTACGAACACTGAAGCTTTCTTT
CDR3aa: CATQIGGTNTEAFF
j_gene: TRBJ1-1
abundance: -
d_gene: -
v_gene: TRBV19

CDR3nt: TGTGCCAGCAGTTACACGACAGGGAGCATGGAGACCCAGTACTTC
CDR3aa: CASSYTTGSMETQYF
j_gene: TRBJ2-5
abundance: -
d_gene: TRBD1
v_gene: TRBV6-6

CDR3nt: TGTGCCAGCAGCCCTCGTTCCAACACCGGGGAGCTGTTTTTT
CDR3aa: CASSPRSNTGELFF
j_gene: TRBJ2-2
abundance: -
d_gene: -
v_gene: TRBV3-1

CDR3nt: TGTGCCAGCAGTTACTTTCCCGGGACAGGGGGTATGAGGAGAACTGAAGCTTTCTTT
CDR3aa: CASSYFPGTGGMRRTEAFF
j_gene: TRBJ1-1
abundance: -
d_gene: TRBD1
v_gene: TRBV6-5

CDR3nt: TGCGCCAGCAGCCAAGTCAGCAATCAGCCCCAGCATTTT
CDR3aa: CASSQVSNQPQHF
j_gene: TRBJ1-5
abundance: once
d_gene: -
v_gene: TRBV4-3

CDR3nt: TGTGCCAGCAGCTTGACTAGCGGGACAAGGGATACGCAGTATTTT
CDR3aa: CASSLTSGTRDTQYF
j_gene: TRBJ2-3
abundance: -
d_gene: TRBD2
v_gene: TRBV13

CDR3nt: TGTGCCAGCAGTTACGCGACGGGGGCCCGTGGGGAGGAGTACTTC
CDR3aa: CASSYATGARGEEYF
j_gene: TRBJ2-7
abundance: -
d_gene: -
v_gene: TRBV6-2/TRBV6-3